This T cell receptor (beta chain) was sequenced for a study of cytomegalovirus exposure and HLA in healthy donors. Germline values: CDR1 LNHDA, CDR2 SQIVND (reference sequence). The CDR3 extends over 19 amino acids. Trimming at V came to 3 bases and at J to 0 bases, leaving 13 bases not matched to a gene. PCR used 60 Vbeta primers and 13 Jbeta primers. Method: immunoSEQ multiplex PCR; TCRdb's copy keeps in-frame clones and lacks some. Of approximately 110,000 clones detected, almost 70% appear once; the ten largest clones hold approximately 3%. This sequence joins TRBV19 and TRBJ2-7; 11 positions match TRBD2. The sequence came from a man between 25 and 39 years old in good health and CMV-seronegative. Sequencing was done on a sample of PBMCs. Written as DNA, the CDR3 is TGTGCCAGTAGTATCTTCTCCGCCGGGACTAGCGGTCCCTCCTACGAGCAGTACTTC. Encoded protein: CASSIFSAGTSGPSYEQYF.